The next 25 T cell receptor beta chains were all read from a single sample in a study of beta chain features in type 1 diabetes (dated by TCRdb to about 2018). Broader findings and caveats from the paper: Type 1 diabetes patients showed a moderate but significant shortening of TCRB CDR3 length in all four CD4+ subsets.

Library method: the immunoSEQ multiplex PCR assay. The entire amount of isolated RNA was reverse transcribed using the High Capacity cDNA Reverse Transcription Kit, so the sequenced TCRB transcripts were expressed ones. The table comes from immuneACCESS by way of TCRdb, which keeps in-frame sequences with V and J called. Part of the clones is missing from these tables; in studies checked, under half for an unresolved V gene and the rest for unknown reasons. The sample table shows 120,000 to 150,000 clones, and approximately 13% are seen once. The ten largest clones capture about 1.3% of the sample. The antigens for these receptors are not known. Material: central memory CD4+ T cells from blood. The receptors were sampled from a young man with type 1 diabetes.

V and J are TRBV27 and TRBJ2-1, with D perhaps TRBD2 (7 bases). V was trimmed by 2 bases and J by 8 bases, leaving 13 bases between them. Per germline, CDR1 MNHEY and CDR2 SMNVEV (reference sequence). The CDR3 runs 14 residues. CDR3 loop: CASSLEGGIDEQFF. The CDR3 nucleotides read TGTGCCAGCAGTTTAGAGGGGGGGATCGATGAGCAGTTCTTC.

V and J are TRBV7-2 and TRBJ1-1; possible D gene TRBD1, 5 bases. The germline gives CDR1 SGHTA, CDR2 FQGNSA. CDR3 size: 12 residues. V was cut by 8 bases and J by 0 bases, with 7 bases left in between. The CDR3 loop reads CASGGLNTEAFF. CDR3 in DNA: TGTGCCAGCGGGGGTCTGAACACTGAAGCTTTCTTT.

This chain links TRBV5-1 with TRBJ1-1, with D possibly being TRBD1 (6 bases). The ends were cut back, 5 bases at V and 1 base at J, with 15 bases in the middle. Per germline, CDR1 SGHRS and CDR2 YFSETQ. The CDR3 has 15 residues. CDR3 protein: CASSLAGQSNTEAFF. Here the CDR3 DNA reads TGCGCCAGCAGTTTAGCAGGACAGTCGAACACTGAAGCTTTCTTT.

In this sample, this clone turned up a few times. The junction shows a germline mismatch at one end, possibly a read error. J is TRBJ2-5 and V is TRBV7-7; the D is unclear. CDR3 length equals 14 residues. The germline V gene has CDR1 SSHAT and CDR2 FNYEAQ (reference sequence). The CDR3 loop reads CASSPVFHGETQYF. CDR3 sequence (DNA): TGTGCTAGCAGCCCGGTCTTCCACGGGGAGACCCAGTACTTC.

V and J are TRBV7-9 and TRBJ1-4, with a possible D match to TRBD1 (6 bases). V lost 5 bases, J lost 11 bases, and 21 bases lay in between. The CDR3 covers 15 residues. Looked up from germline, CDR1 is SEHNR and CDR2 is FQNEAQ (reference sequence). CDR3 amino acids: CASSAQGGLVKKLFF. The CDR3 DNA sequence: TGTGCCAGCAGCGCCCAAGGGGGTTTGGTCAAGAAACTGTTTTTT.

The V and J genes are TRBV5-8 and TRBJ2-7; TRBD1 aligns across 8 bases. Germline lookup yields CDR1 SGHTS and CDR2 YDEGEE. The junction had 5 bases not matched to a gene; V was cut back by 1 base and J by 2 bases. This CDR3 has 15 amino acids. This CDR3 is CASSLIRTGTYEQYF. The DNA for the CDR3 is TGTGCCAGCAGCTTGATCCGGACAGGGACCTACGAGCAGTACTTC. Complete variable domain (other parts from reference TRBV5-8 and TRBJ2-7): EAGVTQSPTHLIKTRGQQATLRCSPISGHTSVYWYQQALGLGLQFLLWYDEGEERNRGNFPPRFSGRQFPNYSSELNVNALELEDSALYLCASSLIRTGTYEQYFGPGTRLTVT.

The genes are TRBV5-1 and TRBJ1-1; maybe TRBD1 (6 bases). Trimming left V 3 bases short and J 1 base short, with 13 bases between. The CDR3 covers 15 residues. Looked up from germline, CDR1 is SGHRS and CDR2 is YFSETQ. Written as DNA, the CDR3 is TGCGCCAGCAGCTCAGAGACAGGATCGAACACTGAAGCTTTCTTT. It specifies CASSSETGSNTEAFF.

This clone showed up just a few times. The chain combines TRBV5-1 with TRBJ2-3; D may be TRBD1 (6 bases). This CDR3 is 17 amino acids long. Trimming removed 4 bases from V and 1 base from J, with 19 bases in between. CDR1 is SGHRS and CDR2 is YFSETQ in the germline V gene. The CDR3 loop reads CASSVQGLADGTDTQYF. In DNA form, the CDR3 reads TGCGCCAGCAGCGTACAGGGTCTCGCGGATGGCACAGATACGCAGTATTTT.

The rearrangement uses TRBV7-9 and TRBJ2-7, with TRBD1 identical over 11 bases. CDR1 SEHNR and CDR2 FQNEAQ come from the germline V gene (reference sequence). J gave up 12 bases and V 5 bases, and 3 bases lay outside the gene matches. This CDR3 has 11 residues. CDR3 nucleotide sequence: TGTGCCAGCAGCCGCGGGACAGGGGGGTACTTC. Protein sequence: CASSRGTGGYF.

This clone was counted between two and nine times. The J gene is TRBJ1-2, the V gene TRBV18, with a possible D match to TRBD1 (6 bases). Between the trimmed V and J ends, which lost 4 bases and 0 bases, there was a span of 9 bases. The CDR3 has 14 residues. CDR1 KGHSH and CDR2 LQKENI come from the germline V gene. CDR3 DNA: TGTGCCAGCTCACGGGGGCTAGCTAACTATGGCTACACCTTC. Translation: CASSRGLANYGYTF.

The chain joins TRBV27 to TRBJ1-4; no firm D call. CDR3 length equals 13 residues. Trimming removed 3 bases from V and 4 bases from J, with 6 bases in between. Germline CDR1 reads MNHEY; CDR2 reads SMNVEV (reference sequence). CDR3 sequence: CASSLGSNEKLFF. The CDR3 region has the DNA TGTGCCAGCAGTTTGGGCAGTAATGAAAAACTGTTTTTT.

Points on this clone: This likely traces to a read error, being one base from a far larger clone. Other DNA sequences in this sample translate to the same CDR3. J is TRBJ2-5 and V is TRBV18; D is undetermined. V was cut by 2 bases and J by 11 bases, with 12 bases left in between. CDR3 length: 12 amino acids. Germline CDR1 is KGHSH and CDR2 is LQKENI. CDR3 loop: CASSPISARQYF. The CDR3 DNA follows: TGTGCCAGCTCACCAATCAGCGCGCGGCAGTACTTC.

V gene TRBV5-6 combines with J gene TRBJ1-5; 11 bases are shared with TRBD1. V was clipped by 3 bases and J by 6 bases; unmatched bases: 5. Germline V CDR1 and CDR2: SGHDT, YYEEEE. CDR3 length: 15 residues. The CDR3, as DNA: TGTGCCAGCAGCTCCACCGGGACAGGGGGTCAGCCCCAGCATTTT. Amino acid sequence: CASSSTGTGGQPQHF.

The rearrangement uses TRBV6-1 and TRBJ2-3; perhaps D is TRBD1 or TRBD2 (6 bases each). V was clipped by 4 bases and J by 3 bases, with 14 bases between them. Germline V lookup: CDR1 MNHNS, CDR2 SASEGT. The CDR3 has 15 residues. The CDR3 DNA reads as TGTGCCAGCAGTGTCGGGCAGGGGAGGACAGATACGCAGTATTTT. Translating gives CASSVGQGRTDTQYF.

The J gene is TRBJ2-1, the V gene TRBV7-2; tentatively, D is TRBD1 or TRBD2 (6 bases each). The CDR3 runs 17 residues. Deletions cut 1 base from V and 0 bases from J, with 13 bases between. Germline-derived CDR1 and CDR2 are SGHTA and FQGNSA. CDR3 sequence reads: CASSLVGGVSSYNEQFF. The CDR3 coding sequence is TGTGCCAGCAGCTTAGTGGGGGGCGTAAGCTCCTACAATGAGCAGTTCTTC. The full variable domain, with the rest looked up from reference TRBV7-2 and TRBJ2-1, is GAGVSQSPSNKVTEKGKDVELRCDPISGHTALYWYRQSLGQGLEFLIYFQGNSAPDKSGLPSDRFSAERTGGSVSTLTIQRTQQEDSAVYLCASSLVGGVSSYNEQFFGPGTRLTVL.

The J gene is TRBJ2-5, the V gene TRBV6-1, with D perhaps assigned TRBD1 or TRBD2 (5 bases each). Trimming cost V 8 bases and J 7 bases, with 20 bases left between them. Germline CDR1 is MNHNS and CDR2 is SASEGT. The length of the CDR3 is 14 residues. The CDR3 nucleotides are TGTGCCAGCTGTTGGTCCGGGTTGGGACGGACCCAGTACTTC. This gives the protein CASCWSGLGRTQYF.

The chain joins TRBV10-3 to TRBJ2-1; D is unresolved. The CDR3 extends over 12 amino acids. Germline V gene data show CDR1 as ENHRY and CDR2 as SYGVKD. Here the CDR3 DNA reads TGTGCGGTAGGGTGGCGCGACAATGAGCAGTTCTTC. This gives the protein CAVGWRDNEQFF.

The chain combines TRBV9 with TRBJ2-2, with D possibly TRBD2 on 6 matching bases. CDR1 is SGDLS and CDR2 is YYNGEE in the germline V gene. The V gene lost 3 bases and the J gene lost 5 bases, with 14 bases spanning the gap. The CDR3 runs to 15 residues. As DNA, the CDR3 is TGTGCCAGCAGCGCTCGGGGGAGGAATACCGGGGAGCTGTTTTTT. Translating it yields CASSARGRNTGELFF.

This clone was seen only a few times. The rearrangement uses TRBV5-1 and TRBJ2-7; a possible D gene is TRBD1 (5 bases). Trimming took 0 bases from V and 2 from J, leaving 9 bases between them. CDR3 length equals 14 residues. Germline CDR1 and CDR2: SGHRS and YFSETQ. This CDR3 reads CASSLDQGTYEQYF. In DNA, the CDR3 is TGCGCCAGCAGCTTGGACCAGGGTACCTACGAGCAGTACTTC. The full variable domain, its missing parts supplied by reference TRBV5-1 and TRBJ2-7, is KAGVTQTPRYLIKTRGQQVTLSCSPISGHRSVSWYQQTPGQGLQFLFEYFSETQRNKGNFPGRFSGRQFSNSRSEMNVSTLELGDSALYLCASSLDQGTYEQYFGPGTRLTVT.

The V gene is TRBV30, the J gene TRBJ1-1; no firm D call. This CDR3 has 15 amino acids. V was trimmed by 0 bases and J by 3 bases, leaving 14 bases between them. The germline V gene encodes CDR1 GTSNPN and CDR2 SVGIG (reference sequence). CDR3 sequence: CAWSVMRGTDTEAFF. As DNA, the CDR3 is TGTGCCTGGAGTGTAATGCGGGGTACGGACACTGAAGCTTTCTTT.

The V gene is TRBV10-3, the J gene TRBJ2-5; 7 nucleotides line up with TRBD1. This CDR3 is 14 amino acids long. Germline lookup yields CDR1 ENHRY and CDR2 SYGVKD. V trimming: 0 bases; J trimming: 5 bases; junction bases outside the gene matches: 3. The CDR3 DNA reads TGTGCCATCAGTGAGTCGAGCAGGGGGGAGACCCAGTACTTC. Amino acids: CAISESSRGETQYF.

The genes are TRBV6-6 and TRBJ1-4; D may be TRBD1 (5 bases). Germline lookup yields CDR1 MNHNY and CDR2 SVGAGI (reference sequence). Deletions cut 7 bases from V and 5 bases from J, with 8 bases between. The CDR3 extends over 12 amino acids. Here the CDR3 DNA reads TGTGCCAGCACCAGACAGAATGAAAAACTGTTTTTT. Residues: CASTRQNEKLFF.

The genes are TRBV5-4 and TRBJ1-2; possible D gene TRBD1, 5 bases. This CDR3 region has 14 residues. Germline V gives CDR1 SGHNT, CDR2 YYREEE (reference sequence). With 1 base removed from V and 9 bases from J, the gap between germline ends came to 16 bases. In nucleotides, the CDR3 is TGTGCCAGCAGCTTGCCCTCTAGGGGTACTAGCTACACCTTC. This gives the protein CASSLPSRGTSYTF.

This clone was counted ten times or more. The identical CDR3 is also encoded by other nucleotide sequences in the sample. V usage is TRBV6-5 and J usage is TRBJ2-6; D unclear. CDR1 and CDR2 from the germline V gene are MNHEY and SVGAGI. The CDR3 length is 12 residues. The V gene lost 5 bases and the J gene lost 2 bases, with 1 base spanning the gap. The CDR3 nucleotides read TGTGCCAGCAGTCCTGGGGCCAACGTCCTGACTTTC. This translates into CASSPGANVLTF.

The V and J genes are TRBV7-9 and TRBJ1-1; D is undetermined. Per the germline V gene, CDR1 is SEHNR and CDR2 is FQNEAQ (reference sequence). This CDR3 contains 12 residues. Trimming took 5 bases from V and 1 from J, leaving 5 bases between them. CDR3 in DNA: TGTGCCAGCAGCCGAGAGAACACTGAAGCTTTCTTT. The encoded protein is CASSRENTEAFF.